Presented here are 12 T cell receptor beta chains from one specimen sequenced in a study of cytomegalovirus exposure and HLA in healthy donors (dated by TCRdb to about 2017). The receptor library was made with the immunoSEQ multiplex PCR assay. The multiplex PCR relied on a mix of 60 forward primers for TCR Vbeta segments and 13 reverse primers for TCR Jbeta segments. In TCRdb, the immuneACCESS table is reduced to in-frame sequences with V and J assigned. These tables do not hold every clone; where another copy was compared, an unresolved V gene accounts for under half, and the others remain unexplained. Recorded for this sample are about 160,000 clones; about 76% of them occurred a single time. Clones ranked in the top ten supply under 2.5% of the sample. Input material: PBMCs. All receptors come from a female donor in good health and CMV-seronegative.

This chain joins TRBV4-2 and TRBJ1-2; TRBD1 is a possible D gene (6 bases). V was shortened by 4 bases and J by 3 bases, with 18 bases between the two germline ends. Germline-derived CDR1 and CDR2 are LGHNA and YNFKEQ. The CDR3 sequence is 16 residues long. This CDR3 reads CASSPGDGTQHYGYTF. Written as DNA, the CDR3 is TGTGCCAGCAGCCCAGGGGATGGTACCCAGCACTATGGCTACACCTTC.

DNA for the CDR3: TGCGCCAGCAGCTTAGGATATACCGGGACAGATGAAAAACTGTTTTTT. Amino acid sequence: CASSLGYTGTDEKLFF. This chain joins TRBV5-1 and TRBJ1-4; TRBD1 agrees at 7 bases. Germline CDR1 is SGHRS and CDR2 is YFSETQ. There are 16 residues in the CDR3. V was clipped by 2 bases and J by 6 bases; unmatched bases: 10.

The chain has TRBV29-1 and TRBJ2-7; 7 nucleotides align to TRBD1. The CDR3 extends over 14 amino acids. Trimming cost V 5 bases and J 2 bases; bases outside gene matches: 9. Per the germline V gene, CDR1 is SQVTM and CDR2 is ANQGSEA. Here the CDR3 reads CSVFTGARAYEQYF. In DNA, the CDR3 is TGCAGCGTTTTCACAGGGGCCCGTGCCTACGAGCAGTACTTC.

This chain links TRBV27 with TRBJ1-4, with 7 bases identical to TRBD1. The junction had 7 bases not matched to a gene; V was cut back by 6 bases and J by 0 bases. Germline-derived CDR1 and CDR2 are MNHEY and SMNVEV (reference sequence). The CDR3 totals 16 residues. This CDR3 reads CASSREGASTNEKLFF. CDR3 in DNA: TGTGCCAGCAGCCGCGAGGGGGCATCAACTAATGAAAAACTGTTTTTT.

The sample holds one count of this clone. The chain joins TRBV5-1 to TRBJ2-7, with D tentatively TRBD1 (5 bases). The V end lost 4 bases, the J end lost 3 bases, and 5 bases lay between the germline ends. Germline CDR1 and CDR2: SGHRS and YFSETQ. The CDR3 is made up of 11 amino acids. The CDR3 DNA is TGCGCCAGCAGCACAGGCTACGAGCAGTACTTC. Its protein product is CASSTGYEQYF.

CDR3 residues: CASSLYFRVGGQGAAEAFF. The CDR3, as DNA: TGTGCCAGCAGTTTATATTTTAGGGTTGGGGGACAGGGGGCGGCTGAAGCTTTCTTT. The chain employs TRBV27 and TRBJ1-1; 12 nucleotides agree with TRBD1. Per germline, CDR1 MNHEY and CDR2 SMNVEV (reference sequence). This CDR3 region has 19 residues. J gave up 6 bases and V 1 base, and 15 bases lay outside the gene matches.

The CDR3 DNA reads TGTGCCAGCAGCCGCGGGCCGGGACAGGGCTACGAGCAGTACTTC. Amino acid sequence: CASSRGPGQGYEQYF. The chain carries TRBV27 and TRBJ2-7; 9 positions match TRBD1. Germline V lookup: CDR1 MNHEY, CDR2 SMNVEV (reference sequence). There are 15 residues in the CDR3. The V segment lost 6 bases and the J segment 3 bases; nucleotides outside the gene matches: 9.

The chain links TRBV2 to TRBJ1-2; 7 bases are a match to TRBD1. Per germline, CDR1 SNHLY and CDR2 FYNNEI. The V segment lost 9 bases and the J segment 2 bases; nucleotides outside the gene matches: 9. There are 14 residues in the CDR3. This CDR3 is CASSLTGVNYGYTF. Here the CDR3 DNA reads TGTGCCAGTTCCCTAACAGGGGTAAACTATGGCTACACCTTC. The variable domain in full, completed from reference TRBV2 and TRBJ1-2, reads EPEVTQTPSHQVTQMGQEVILRCVPISNHLYFYWYRQILGQKVEFLVSFYNNEISEKSEIFDDQFSVERPDGSNFTLKIRSTKLEDSAMYFCASSLTGVNYGYTFGSGTRLTVV.

This clone has a handful of counts. This CDR3 reads CASTRPPSDTQYF. CDR3 DNA: TGTGCCAGTACCCGTCCGCCAAGCGATACGCAGTATTTT. The chain joins TRBV19 to TRBJ2-3; D is ambiguous. Germline V gene lookup returns CDR1 LNHDA and CDR2 SQIVND (reference sequence). The CDR3 is made up of 13 amino acids. V was clipped by 7 bases and J by 6 bases, with 14 bases between them.

This clone has just one count. V gene TRBV19 combines with J gene TRBJ1-2; 9 bases line up with TRBD1. Germline loops: CDR1 LNHDA, CDR2 SQIVND (reference sequence). The CDR3 is 13 amino acids. Trimming at V came to 7 bases and at J to 3 bases, leaving 3 bases not matched to a gene. In DNA form, the CDR3 reads TGTGCCAGTAAAAGACAGGGGGACTATGGCTACACCTTC. Encoded protein: CASKRQGDYGYTF.

This sequence joins TRBV10-1 and TRBJ1-2; no clear D gene. The CDR3 has 12 amino acids. Trimming pared 3 bases from V and 1 base from J, leaving 3 bases between. Germline V CDR1 and CDR2: WNHNN, SYGVQD (reference sequence). Here the CDR3 DNA reads TGCGCCAGCAGTGACGGTAACTATGGCTACACCTTC. It yields the protein CASSDGNYGYTF.

DNA of the CDR3: TGTGCCAGCAGCGGGGGGACTAGCGGGGGCGAAGAGCAGTACTTC. Amino acids: CASSGGTSGGEEQYF. V is TRBV7-3 and J is TRBJ2-7, with TRBD2 identical over 14 bases. The germline V gene encodes CDR1 SGHTA and CDR2 FQGTGA. This CDR3 has 15 residues. The J segment lost 7 bases and the V segment lost 5 bases, leaving 7 bases of the junction unmatched.